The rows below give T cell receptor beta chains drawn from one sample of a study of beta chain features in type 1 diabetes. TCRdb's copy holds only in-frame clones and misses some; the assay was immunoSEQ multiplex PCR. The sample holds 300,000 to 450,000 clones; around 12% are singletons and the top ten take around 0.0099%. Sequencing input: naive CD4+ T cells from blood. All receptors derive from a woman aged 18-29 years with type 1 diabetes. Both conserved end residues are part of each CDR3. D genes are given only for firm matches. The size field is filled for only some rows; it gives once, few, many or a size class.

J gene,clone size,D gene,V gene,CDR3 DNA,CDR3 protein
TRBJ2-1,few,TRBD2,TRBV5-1,TGCGCCAGCAGTTCCCGAGGGGCGGGAGGAGTAAATGAGCAGTTCTTC,CASSSRGAGGVNEQFF
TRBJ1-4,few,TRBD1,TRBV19,TGTGCCAGTAGTCTCGCCGCCTCCGGGACAGATGAAAAACTGTTTTTT,CASSLAASGTDEKLFF
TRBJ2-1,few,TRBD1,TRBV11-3,TGTGCCAGCAGCTTGGCCGACAGGGACAATGAGCAGTTCTTC,CASSLADRDNEQFF
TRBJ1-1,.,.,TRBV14,TGTGCCAGCAGCCGGCAGCTTGGGCGTGACACTGAAGCTTTCTTT,CASSRQLGRDTEAFF
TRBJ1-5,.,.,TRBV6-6,TGTGCCAGCAGACCAAGCAGGGCTATGAGCAATCAGCCCCAGCATTTT,CASRPSRAMSNQPQHF
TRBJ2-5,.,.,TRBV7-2,TGTGCCAGCAGCTTAACACAAGAGACCCAGTACTTC,CASSLTQETQYF
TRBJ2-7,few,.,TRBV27,TGTGCCAGCAGTTCCCTTGAGGGTTCCCCCTACGAGCAGTACTTC,CASSSLEGSPYEQYF
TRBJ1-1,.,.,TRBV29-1,TGCAGCGTTAGCCCAAGACATCCCCCTGAAGCTTTCTTT,CSVSPRHPPEAFF
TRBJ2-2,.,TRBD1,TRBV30,TGTGCCTGGAGTGGATGGACAGGCGACACCGGGGAGCTGTTTTTT,CAWSGWTGDTGELFF
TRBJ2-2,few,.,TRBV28,TGTGCCAGCCAGACAGCGAACACCGGGGAGCTGTTTTTT,CASQTANTGELFF
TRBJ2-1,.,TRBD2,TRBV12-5,TGTGCTAGTGGTCCCGGGGGGAACTACAATGAGCAGTTCTTC,CASGPGGNYNEQFF
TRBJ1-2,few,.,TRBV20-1,TGCAGTGCCCCCGGAGGATATGGCTACACCTTC,CSAPGGYGYTF
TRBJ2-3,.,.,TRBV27,TGTGCCAGCAGTTTTGGGCCAGATACGCAGTATTTT,CASSFGPDTQYF
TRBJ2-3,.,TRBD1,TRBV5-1,TGCGCCAGCAGCTTGAGGACAGGGGGACAGAGCACAGATACGCAGTATTTT,CASSLRTGGQSTDTQYF
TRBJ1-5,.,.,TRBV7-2,TGTGCCAGCAGCTCAGGCGATGGGAATCAGCCCCAGCATTTT,CASSSGDGNQPQHF
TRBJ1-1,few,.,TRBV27,TGTGCCAGCAGTTTATGGCAGGGCGGTTTAGCTTTCTTT,CASSLWQGGLAFF
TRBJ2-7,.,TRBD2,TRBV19,TGTGCCAGTAGCCCCATAGGGTGGACTAGCGGTTACGAGCAGTACTTC,CASSPIGWTSGYEQYF
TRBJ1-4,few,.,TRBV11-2,TGTGCCAGCAGCGCGATGGGGCAGACGAATGAAAAACTGTTTTTT,CASSAMGQTNEKLFF
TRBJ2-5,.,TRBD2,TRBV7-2,TGTGCCAGCAAAGTAGCGGGAGTCGAGACCCAGTACTTC,CASKVAGVETQYF
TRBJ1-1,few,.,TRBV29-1,TGCAGCGTTGTCACAGGGATAGCTTTCTTT,CSVVTGIAFF
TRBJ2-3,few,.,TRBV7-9,TGTGCCAGCAGCTTCAGGGGCGCAGATACGCAGTATTTT,CASSFRGADTQYF
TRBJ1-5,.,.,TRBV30,TGTGCCTGGAGCAGACAGGGCAATCAGCCCCAGCATTTT,CAWSRQGNQPQHF
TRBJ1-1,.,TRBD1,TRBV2,TGTGCCAGCAGTGACCCCGGACAGGGAAGGGCTGAAGCTTTCTTT,CASSDPGQGRAEAFF
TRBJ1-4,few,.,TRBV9,TGTGCCAGCAGCGTAGGTGCCGGGAATGAAAAACTGTTTTTT,CASSVGAGNEKLFF